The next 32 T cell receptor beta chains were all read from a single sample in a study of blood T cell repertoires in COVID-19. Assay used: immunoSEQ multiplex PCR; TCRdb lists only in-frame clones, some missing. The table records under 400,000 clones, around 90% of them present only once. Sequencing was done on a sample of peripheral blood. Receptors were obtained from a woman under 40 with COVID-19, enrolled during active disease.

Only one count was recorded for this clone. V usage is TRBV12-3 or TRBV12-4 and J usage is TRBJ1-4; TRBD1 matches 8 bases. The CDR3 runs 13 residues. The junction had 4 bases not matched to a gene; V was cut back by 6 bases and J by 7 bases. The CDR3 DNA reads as TGTGCCAGCAGCAGGGGGCATGGTGAAAAACTGTTTTTT. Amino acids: CASSRGHGEKLFF.

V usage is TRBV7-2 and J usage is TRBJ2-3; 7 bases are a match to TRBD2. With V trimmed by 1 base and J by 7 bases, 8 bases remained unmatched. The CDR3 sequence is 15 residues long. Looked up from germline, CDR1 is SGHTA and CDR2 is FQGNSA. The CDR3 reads CASSLDGGIWNTQYF. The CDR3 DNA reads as TGTGCCAGCAGCTTAGACGGGGGGATATGGAATACGCAGTATTTT.

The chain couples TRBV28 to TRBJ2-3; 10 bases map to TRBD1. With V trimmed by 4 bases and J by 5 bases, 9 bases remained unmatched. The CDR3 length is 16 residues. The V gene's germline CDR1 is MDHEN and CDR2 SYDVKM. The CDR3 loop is CASSSEAGTGVDTQYF. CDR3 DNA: TGTGCCAGCAGTTCCGAAGCCGGGACAGGGGTAGATACGCAGTATTTT.

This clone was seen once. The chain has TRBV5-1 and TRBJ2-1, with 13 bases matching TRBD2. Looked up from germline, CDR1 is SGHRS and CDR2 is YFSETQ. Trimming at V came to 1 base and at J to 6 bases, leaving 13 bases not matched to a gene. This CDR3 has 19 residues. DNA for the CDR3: TGCGCCAGCAGCTTGCGCCGAACCGGGACTAGCGGGGTCGGCAATGAGCAGTTCTTC. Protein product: CASSLRRTGTSGVGNEQFF.

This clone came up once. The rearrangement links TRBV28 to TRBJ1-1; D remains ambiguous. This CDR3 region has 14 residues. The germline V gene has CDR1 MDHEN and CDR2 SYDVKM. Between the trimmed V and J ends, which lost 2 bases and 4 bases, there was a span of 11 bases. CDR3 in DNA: TGTGCCAGCAGTTTAAGCGGGTATGGCACTGAAGCTTTCTTT. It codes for CASSLSGYGTEAFF. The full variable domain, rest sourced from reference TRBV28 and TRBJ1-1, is DVKVTQSSRYLVKRTGEKVFLECVQDMDHENMFWYRQDPGLGLRLIYFSYDVKMKEKGDIPEGYSVSREKKERFSLILESASTNQTSMYLCASSLSGYGTEAFFGQGTRLTVV.

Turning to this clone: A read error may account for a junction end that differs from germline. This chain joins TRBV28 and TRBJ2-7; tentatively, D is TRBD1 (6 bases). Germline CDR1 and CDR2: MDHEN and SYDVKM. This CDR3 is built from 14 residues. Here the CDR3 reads CASGSRTVSYEQHF. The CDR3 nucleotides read TGTGCCAGCGGCAGCAGGACAGTATCCTACGAGCAGCACTTC.

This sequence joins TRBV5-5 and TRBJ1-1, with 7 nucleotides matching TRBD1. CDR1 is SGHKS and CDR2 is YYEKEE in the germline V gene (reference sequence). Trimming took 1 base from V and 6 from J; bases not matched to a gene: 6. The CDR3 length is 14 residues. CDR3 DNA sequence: TGTGCCAGCAGCTTGTCCAGGGGGGTTGCTGAAGCTTTCTTT. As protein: CASSLSRGVAEAFF.

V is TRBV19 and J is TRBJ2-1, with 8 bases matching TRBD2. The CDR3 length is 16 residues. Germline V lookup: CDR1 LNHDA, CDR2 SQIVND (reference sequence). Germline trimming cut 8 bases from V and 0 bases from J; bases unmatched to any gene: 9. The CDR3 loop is CASGPGGRSSYNEQFF. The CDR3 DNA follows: TGTGCCAGTGGACCTGGCGGGAGGAGCTCCTACAATGAGCAGTTCTTC.

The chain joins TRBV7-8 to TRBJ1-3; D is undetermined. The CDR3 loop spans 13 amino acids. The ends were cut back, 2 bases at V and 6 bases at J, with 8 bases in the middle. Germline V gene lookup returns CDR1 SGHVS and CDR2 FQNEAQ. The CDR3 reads CASSLIEKNTIYF. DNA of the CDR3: TGTGCCAGCAGCTTAATAGAGAAAAACACCATATATTTT.

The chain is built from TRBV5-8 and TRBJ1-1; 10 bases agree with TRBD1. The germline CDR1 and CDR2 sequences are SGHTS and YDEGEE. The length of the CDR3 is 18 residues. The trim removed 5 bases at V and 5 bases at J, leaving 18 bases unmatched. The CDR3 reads CASSTFRGQGLPGTEAFF. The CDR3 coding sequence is TGTGCCAGCAGTACCTTTCGGGGACAGGGGCTCCCTGGGACTGAAGCTTTCTTT.

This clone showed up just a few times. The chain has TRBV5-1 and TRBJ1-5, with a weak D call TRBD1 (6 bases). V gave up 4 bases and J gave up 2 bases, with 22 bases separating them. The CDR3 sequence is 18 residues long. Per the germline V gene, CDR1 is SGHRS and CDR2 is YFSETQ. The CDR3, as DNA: TGCGCCAGCAGCCCCTCTCCGACAGGAGTAGCTGGCAATCAGCCCCAGCATTTT. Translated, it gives CASSPSPTGVAGNQPQHF.

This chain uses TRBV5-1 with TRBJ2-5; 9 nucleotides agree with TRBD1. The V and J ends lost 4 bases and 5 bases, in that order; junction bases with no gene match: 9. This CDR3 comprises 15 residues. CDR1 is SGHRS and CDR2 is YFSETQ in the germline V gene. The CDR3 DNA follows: TGCGCCAGCAGCCCCGGGACAGGGACGGGGGAGACCCAGTACTTC. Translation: CASSPGTGTGETQYF. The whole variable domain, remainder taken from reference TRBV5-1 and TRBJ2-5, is KAGVTQTPRYLIKTRGQQVTLSCSPISGHRSVSWYQQTPGQGLQFLFEYFSETQRNKGNFPGRFSGRQFSNSRSEMNVSTLELGDSALYLCASSPGTGTGETQYFGPGTRLLVL.

This CDR3 is CASSYTKGPANTEAFF. CDR3 in DNA: TGTGCCAGCAGTTACACTAAGGGGCCGGCGAACACTGAAGCTTTCTTT. J is TRBJ1-1 and V is TRBV6-6, with TRBD1 as a possible D gene (5 bases). CDR3 length equals 16 residues. Germline V lookup: CDR1 MNHNY, CDR2 SVGAGI (reference sequence). The V end was cut by 2 bases, the J end by 1 base, with 14 bases between.

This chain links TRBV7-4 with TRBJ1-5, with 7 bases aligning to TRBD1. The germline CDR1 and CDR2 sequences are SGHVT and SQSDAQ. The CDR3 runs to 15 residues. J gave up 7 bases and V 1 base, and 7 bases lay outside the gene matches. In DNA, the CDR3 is TGTGCCAGCAGCTTAGTCCCGCAGGGGGGCCAGCCCCAGCATTTT. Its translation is CASSLVPQGGQPQHF.

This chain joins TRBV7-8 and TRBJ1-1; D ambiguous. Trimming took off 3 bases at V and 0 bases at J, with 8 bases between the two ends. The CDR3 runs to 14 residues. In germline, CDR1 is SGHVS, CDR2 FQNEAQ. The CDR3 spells CASSFRDLNTEAFF. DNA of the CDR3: TGTGCCAGCAGCTTTCGAGATTTGAACACTGAAGCTTTCTTT.

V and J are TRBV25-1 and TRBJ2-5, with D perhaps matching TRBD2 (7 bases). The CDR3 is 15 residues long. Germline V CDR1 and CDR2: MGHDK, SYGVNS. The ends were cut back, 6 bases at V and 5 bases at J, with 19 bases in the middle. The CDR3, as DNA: TGTGCCAGCAGGGGTAGGTGGGGGGGGGCGGAGACCCAGTACTTC. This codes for CASRGRWGGAETQYF.

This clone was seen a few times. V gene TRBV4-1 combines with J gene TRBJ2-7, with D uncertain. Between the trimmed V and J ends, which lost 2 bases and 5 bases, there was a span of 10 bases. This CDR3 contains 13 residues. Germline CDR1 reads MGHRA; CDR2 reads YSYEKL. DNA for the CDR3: TGCGCCAGCAGCCAATACGGTTCCGACGAGCAGTACTTC. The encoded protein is CASSQYGSDEQYF.

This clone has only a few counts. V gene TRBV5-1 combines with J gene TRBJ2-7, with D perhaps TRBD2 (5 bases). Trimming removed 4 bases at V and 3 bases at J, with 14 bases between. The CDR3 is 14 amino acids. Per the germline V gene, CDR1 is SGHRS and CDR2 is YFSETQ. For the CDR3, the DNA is TGCGCCAGCAGCGAGGGTCCATTCCTCTACGAGCAGTACTTC. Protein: CASSEGPFLYEQYF. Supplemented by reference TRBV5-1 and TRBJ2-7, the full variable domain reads KAGVTQTPRYLIKTRGQQVTLSCSPISGHRSVSWYQQTPGQGLQFLFEYFSETQRNKGNFPGRFSGRQFSNSRSEMNVSTLELGDSALYLCASSEGPFLYEQYFGPGTRLTVT.

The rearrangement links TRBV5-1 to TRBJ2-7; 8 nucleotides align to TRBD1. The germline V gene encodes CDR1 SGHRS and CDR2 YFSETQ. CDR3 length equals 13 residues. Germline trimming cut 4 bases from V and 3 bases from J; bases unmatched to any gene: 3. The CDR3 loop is CASSAGQVYEQYF. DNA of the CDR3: TGCGCCAGCAGCGCGGGACAGGTCTACGAGCAGTACTTC.

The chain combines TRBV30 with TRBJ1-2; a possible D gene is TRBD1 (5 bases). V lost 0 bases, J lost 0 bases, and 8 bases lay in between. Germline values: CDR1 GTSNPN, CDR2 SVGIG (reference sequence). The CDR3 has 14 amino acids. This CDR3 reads CAWSVRQSNYGYTF. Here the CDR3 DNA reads TGTGCCTGGAGTGTAAGACAGTCTAACTATGGCTACACCTTC. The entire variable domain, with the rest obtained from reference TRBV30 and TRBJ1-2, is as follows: SQTIHQWPATLVQPVGSPLSLECTVEGTSNPNLYWYRQAAGRGLQLLFYSVGIGQISSEVPQNLSASRPQDRQFILSSKKLLLSDSGFYLCAWSVRQSNYGYTFGSGTRLTVV.

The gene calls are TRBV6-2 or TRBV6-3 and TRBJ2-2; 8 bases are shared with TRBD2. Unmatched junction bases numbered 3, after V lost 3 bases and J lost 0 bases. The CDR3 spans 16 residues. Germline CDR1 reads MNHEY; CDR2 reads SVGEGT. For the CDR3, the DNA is TGTGCCAGCAGTTATCATAGCGGGACGAACACCGGGGAGCTGTTTTTT. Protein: CASSYHSGTNTGELFF.

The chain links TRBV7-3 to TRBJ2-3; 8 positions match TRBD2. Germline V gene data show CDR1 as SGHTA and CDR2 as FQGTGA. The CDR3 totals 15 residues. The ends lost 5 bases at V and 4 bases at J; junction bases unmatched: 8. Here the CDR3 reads CASSPNSGEADTQYF. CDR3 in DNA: TGTGCCAGCAGCCCCAATAGCGGGGAGGCAGATACGCAGTATTTT.

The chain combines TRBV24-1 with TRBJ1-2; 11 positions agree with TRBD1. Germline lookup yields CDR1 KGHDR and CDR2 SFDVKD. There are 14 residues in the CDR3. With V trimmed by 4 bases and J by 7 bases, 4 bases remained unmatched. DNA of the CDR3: TGTGCCACCAGTGACCGGGACAGGGGGTTTGGCTACACCTTC. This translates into CATSDRDRGFGYTF.

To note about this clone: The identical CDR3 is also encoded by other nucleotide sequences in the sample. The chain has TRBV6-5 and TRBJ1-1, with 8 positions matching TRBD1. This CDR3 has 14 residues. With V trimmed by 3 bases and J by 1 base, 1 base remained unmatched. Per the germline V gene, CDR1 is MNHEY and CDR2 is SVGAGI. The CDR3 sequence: CASSYGQGNTEAFF. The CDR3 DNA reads TGTGCCAGCAGTTATGGACAGGGGAACACTGAAGCTTTCTTT.

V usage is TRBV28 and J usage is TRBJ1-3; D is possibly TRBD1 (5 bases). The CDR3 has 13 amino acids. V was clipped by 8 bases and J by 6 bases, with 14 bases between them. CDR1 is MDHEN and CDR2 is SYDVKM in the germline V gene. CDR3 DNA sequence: TGTGCCAGCGGAACAGGTTCCCCAAACACCATATATTTT. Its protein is CASGTGSPNTIYF.

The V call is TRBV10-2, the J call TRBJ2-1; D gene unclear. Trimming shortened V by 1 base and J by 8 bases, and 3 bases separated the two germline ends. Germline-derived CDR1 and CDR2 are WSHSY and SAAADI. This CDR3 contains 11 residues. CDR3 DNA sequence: TGCGCCAGCAGTGAGTTCGATGAGCAGTTCTTC. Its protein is CASSEFDEQFF.

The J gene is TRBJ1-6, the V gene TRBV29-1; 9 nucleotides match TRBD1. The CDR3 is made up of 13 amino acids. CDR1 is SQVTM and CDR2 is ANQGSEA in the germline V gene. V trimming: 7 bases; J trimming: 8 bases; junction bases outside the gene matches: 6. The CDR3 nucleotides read TGCAGCGGGCGGGACAGGGAGGATTCACCCCTCCACTTT. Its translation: CSGRDREDSPLHF.

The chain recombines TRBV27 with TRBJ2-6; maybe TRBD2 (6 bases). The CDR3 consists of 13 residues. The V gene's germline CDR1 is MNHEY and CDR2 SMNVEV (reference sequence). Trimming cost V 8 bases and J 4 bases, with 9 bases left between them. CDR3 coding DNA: TGTGCCAGCGCGGGGAGGGGGGCCAACGTCCTGACTTTC. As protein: CASAGRGANVLTF.

The CDR3 region has the DNA TGTGCCAGCTCACCACCGGGATCTAGCGGGTGGGGTGAGCAGTTCTTC. This gives the protein CASSPPGSSGWGEQFF. V usage is TRBV18 and J usage is TRBJ2-1; 8 bases match TRBD2. CDR3 size: 16 residues. J was trimmed by 9 bases and V by 0 bases; bases with no gene match: 10. Per the germline V gene, CDR1 is KGHSH and CDR2 is LQKENI.

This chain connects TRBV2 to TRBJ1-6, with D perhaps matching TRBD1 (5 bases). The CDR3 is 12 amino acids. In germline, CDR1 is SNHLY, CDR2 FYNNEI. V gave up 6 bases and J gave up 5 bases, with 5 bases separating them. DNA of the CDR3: TGTGCCAGCAGACAGGATAATTCACCCCTCCACTTT. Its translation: CASRQDNSPLHF.

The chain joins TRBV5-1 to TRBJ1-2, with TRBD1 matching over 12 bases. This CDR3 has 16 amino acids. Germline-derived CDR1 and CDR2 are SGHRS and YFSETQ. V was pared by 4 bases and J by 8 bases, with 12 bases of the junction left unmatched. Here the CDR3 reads CASSPQGQGATGGYTF. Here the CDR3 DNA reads TGCGCCAGCAGCCCTCAGGGACAGGGGGCGACTGGAGGCTACACCTTC.

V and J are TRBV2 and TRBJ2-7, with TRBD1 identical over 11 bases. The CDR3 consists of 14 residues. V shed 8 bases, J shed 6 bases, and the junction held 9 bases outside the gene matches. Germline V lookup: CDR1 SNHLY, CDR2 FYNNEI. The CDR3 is CASLRDRGFSEQYF. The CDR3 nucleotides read TGTGCCAGCCTCCGGGACAGGGGGTTTAGCGAGCAGTACTTC.